The sequence of this T cell receptor (beta chain) was determined in a study of naive and memory T cell subsets. RNA was extracted from under 3 ml of whole blood of healthy adults. Cells were not sorted; total RNA input targeted 1 to 1000 ng. Germline loops: CDR1 SGHTA, CDR2 FQGNSA. This CDR3 is built from 15 residues. Trimming removed 1 base from V and 7 bases from J; junction bases left unmatched: 5. For blood and skin samples, reverse transcription used TCR alpha and beta constant primers. TCRdb analysed the 5' RACE reads with MiXCR anew, one entry per CDR3 protein. This sample has approximately 24,000 distinct CDR3 sequences, with around a quarter found just once.

This receptor was obtained from a female donor in good health. The chain links TRBV7-2 to TRBJ2-1; 9 nucleotides agree with TRBD1. CDR3 nucleotides: TGTGCCAGCAGCTTAGGGACAGGGGCCCCGAATGAGCAGTTCTTC. Translation: CASSLGTGAPNEQFF. Variable domain in full (rest from reference TRBV7-2 and TRBJ2-1): GAGVSQSPSNKVTEKGKDVELRCDPISGHTALYWYRQSLGQGLEFLIYFQGNSAPDKSGLPSDRFSAERTGGSVSTLTIQRTQQEDSAVYLCASSLGTGAPNEQFFGPGTRLTVL.